The 27 T cell receptor beta chains below were found in one sample sequenced in a study of HIV-infected patients and healthy controls. cDNA was made from about 500 ng RNA using alpha and beta constant primers. Each of the alpha and beta chains got its own library through chain-specific third strand synthesis with indices. In TCRdb, the 5' RACE reads were re-called with MiXCR into one record per CDR3 protein. The sample lists more than 15,000 distinct CDR3 sequences, approximately 12% occurring once. No cell fractionation was done, so the repertoire covers all unsorted peripheral blood T cells. Sequenced material: blood. These receptors were collected from an adult in good health.

This clonotype was counted ten times or more. J is TRBJ2-1 and V is TRBV29-1, with D maybe TRBD1 (6 bases). This CDR3 region has 14 residues. The germline V and J ends were trimmed by 4 bases and 8 bases, with 18 bases remaining between them. The germline V gene has CDR1 SQVTM and CDR2 ANQGSEA. The CDR3 spells CSVGVLGALDEQFF. CDR3 DNA: TGCAGCGTTGGGGTTTTGGGGGCCTTAGATGAGCAGTTCTTC.

This chain connects TRBV12-3 or TRBV12-4 to TRBJ2-7; 8 bases fit TRBD2. V lost 6 bases to trimming and J lost 7 bases; unmatched junction nucleotides: 2. The CDR3 sequence is 11 residues long. Written as DNA, the CDR3 is TGTGCCAGCAGCGGGGGGGGGGAGCAGTACTTC. Translation gives CASSGGGEQYF.

The rearrangement links TRBV15 to TRBJ1-2; D is ambiguous. There are 11 residues in the CDR3. Germline CDR1 is LNHNV and CDR2 is YYDKDF (reference sequence). With 0 bases removed from V and 4 bases from J, the gap between germline ends came to 0 bases. The CDR3 bases are TGTGCCACCAGCAGAGACTATGGCTACACCTTC. This codes for CATSRDYGYTF.

This clonotype came up many times. The chain employs TRBV4-2 and TRBJ1-1, with D possibly TRBD1 on 5 matching bases. This CDR3 has 15 residues. CDR1 LGHNA and CDR2 YNFKEQ come from the germline V gene. V gave up 1 base and J gave up 3 bases, with 12 bases separating them. The CDR3 DNA follows: TGTGCCAGCAGCCAAGGGGGATGGGGGGACACTGAAGCTTTCTTT. This translates into CASSQGGWGDTEAFF.

This clonotype occurred many times. The gene calls are TRBV4-1 and TRBJ2-5; D is unresolved. There are 13 residues in the CDR3. The V end was cut by 1 base, the J end by 5 bases, with 8 bases between. The V gene's germline CDR1 is MGHRA and CDR2 YSYEKL. Here the CDR3 reads CASSQGLAETQYF. CDR3 nucleotide sequence: TGCGCCAGCAGCCAAGGGTTAGCTGAGACCCAGTACTTC.

The rearrangement joins TRBV27 to TRBJ1-5, with TRBD1 identical over 9 bases. Germline CDR1 MNHEY, CDR2 SMNVEV (reference sequence). The V and J ends lost 5 bases and 7 bases, in that order; junction bases with no gene match: 9. CDR3 size: 15 residues. CDR3 residues: CASSTTGGREQPQHF. The CDR3 coding sequence is TGTGCCAGCAGTACGACAGGGGGAAGGGAACAGCCCCAGCATTTT.

This clonotype was recorded many times. This chain joins TRBV20-1 and TRBJ2-7, with 9 bases aligning to TRBD1. The CDR3 length is 12 residues. The V gene's germline CDR1 is DFQATT and CDR2 SNEGSKA (reference sequence). Trimming cost V 5 bases and J 5 bases; bases outside gene matches: 4. Here the CDR3 reads CSARDRDHEQYF. CDR3 nucleotides: TGCAGTGCTCGGGACAGGGACCACGAGCAGTACTTC.

The chain couples TRBV5-1 to TRBJ2-2, with 8 bases lining up with TRBD1. CDR3 size: 14 residues. The germline CDR1 and CDR2 sequences are SGHRS and YFSETQ. The junction had 4 bases not matched to a gene; V was cut back by 4 bases and J by 5 bases. Here the CDR3 reads CASSPRQGTGELFF. CDR3 sequence (DNA): TGCGCCAGCAGCCCGAGACAGGGGACCGGGGAGCTGTTTTTT.

The sample holds many counts of this clonotype. The V and J genes are TRBV27 and TRBJ2-3; D perhaps matches TRBD2 (6 bases). The V gene lost 5 bases and the J gene lost 5 bases, with 20 bases spanning the gap. The CDR3 extends over 16 amino acids. Germline values: CDR1 MNHEY, CDR2 SMNVEV (reference sequence). CDR3 residues: CASSANPGLNIDTQYF. The CDR3 region has the DNA TGTGCCAGCAGTGCTAACCCGGGACTCAATATAGATACGCAGTATTTT.

This clonotype was counted many times. V gene TRBV4-2 combines with J gene TRBJ1-4; TRBD1 aligns across 10 bases. Losses at the gene ends were 2 bases for V and 8 bases for J; bases not matched to a gene: 8. CDR1 LGHNA and CDR2 YNFKEQ come from the germline V gene. This CDR3 contains 16 residues. CDR3 coding DNA: TGTGCCAGCAGCCAAAGTCCGGGACAGGGGTCCGAAAAACTGTTTTTT. Amino acids: CASSQSPGQGSEKLFF.

V and J are TRBV7-3 and TRBJ2-2; 11 bases fit TRBD2. The CDR3 loop spans 15 amino acids. Per the germline V gene, CDR1 is SGHTA and CDR2 is FQGTGA. The J segment lost 4 bases and the V segment lost 8 bases, leaving 6 bases of the junction unmatched. CDR3 coding DNA: TGTGCCAGCCGGGTAGCGGGGGGGAGCACCGGGGAGCTGTTTTTT. Protein product: CASRVAGGSTGELFF.

This clonotype was observed many times. The gene calls are TRBV12-3 or TRBV12-4 and TRBJ1-5; 10 positions agree with TRBD1. After removal of 6 bases from V and 7 bases from J, the junction contained 3 bases not matched to a gene. The CDR3 totals 13 residues. The CDR3 loop reads CASRRTGGQPQHF. In DNA, the CDR3 is TGTGCCAGCAGACGGACAGGGGGACAGCCCCAGCATTTT.

This clonotype was detected ten times or more. The V gene is TRBV3-1, the J gene TRBJ1-1; tentatively, D is TRBD1 (5 bases). This CDR3 has 14 amino acids. Trimming cost V 4 bases and J 3 bases, with 12 bases left between them. Germline V lookup: CDR1 LGHDT, CDR2 YNNKEL (reference sequence). CDR3 sequence reads: CASSPQGDHTEAFF. In DNA, the CDR3 is TGTGCCAGCAGCCCGCAGGGAGACCACACTGAAGCTTTCTTT.

This clonotype was counted at least ten times. The chain is built from TRBV7-2 and TRBJ2-2; 8 bases align to TRBD1. Per germline, CDR1 SGHTA and CDR2 FQGNSA. V lost 1 base and J lost 0; bases outside the gene matches: 7. The CDR3 is 18 amino acids. The CDR3 DNA follows: TGTGCCAGCAGCTTAGTAGGACAGGGTTCTCCGAACACCGGGGAGCTGTTTTTT. The encoded protein is CASSLVGQGSPNTGELFF.

Sample share makes this clonotype medium-sized. The J gene is TRBJ2-1, the V gene TRBV20-1; 11 bases align to TRBD2. The V segment lost 6 bases and the J segment 4 bases; nucleotides outside the gene matches: 11. The CDR3 covers 16 residues. Germline values: CDR1 DFQATT, CDR2 SNEGSKA (reference sequence). The CDR3 is CSANPLLAGDYNEQFF. In DNA form, the CDR3 reads TGCAGTGCCAATCCCCTACTAGCGGGGGATTACAATGAGCAGTTCTTC.

About this clonotype: A much more abundant neighbour one base away suggests this may be a read error. The chain couples TRBV7-8 to TRBJ2-7; 7 nucleotides agree with TRBD1. The CDR3 covers 15 residues. Germline CDR1 is SGHVS and CDR2 is FQNEAQ. CDR3 sequence: CANSPRTGLSYEQYF. Written as DNA, the CDR3 is TGTGCCAACAGCCCGCGGACAGGCCTTTCCTACGAGCAGTACTTC.

This clonotype was recorded many times. This chain connects TRBV18 to TRBJ1-1; D is possibly TRBD1 (5 bases). Germline V lookup: CDR1 KGHSH, CDR2 LQKENI. Trimming cost V 0 bases and J 3 bases, with 8 bases left between them. This CDR3 region has 14 residues. The CDR3 sequence: CASSPPLGDTEAFF. The CDR3 coding sequence is TGTGCCAGCTCACCACCGTTGGGGGACACTGAAGCTTTCTTT.

This clonotype is termed medium-sized. In nucleotides, the CDR3 is TGCAGTGTTCAAGGGGGAACGGGCTCGGCCTACGAGCAGTACTTC. Translation: CSVQGGTGSAYEQYF. The chain carries TRBV20-1 and TRBJ2-7; weak D call: TRBD1 (6 bases). Trimming cost V 7 bases and J 2 bases, with 21 bases left between them. Per the germline V gene, CDR1 is DFQATT and CDR2 is SNEGSKA (reference sequence). The CDR3 has 15 amino acids.

This clonotype was observed at least ten times. The gene calls are TRBV4-3 and TRBJ2-3, with D hard to call. This CDR3 is 14 amino acids long. Per germline, CDR1 LGHNA and CDR2 YSLEER. V was cut by 0 bases and J by 4 bases, with 8 bases left in between. Here the CDR3 DNA reads TGCGCCAGCAGCCAAGATTCGGCAGCAGATACGCAGTATTTT. It specifies CASSQDSAADTQYF.

This clonotype was picked up many times. The V call is TRBV30, the J call TRBJ1-1; weak D call: TRBD1 (6 bases). The V end was cut by 0 bases, the J end by 1 base, with 18 bases between. Germline V gene data show CDR1 as GTSNPN and CDR2 as SVGIG (reference sequence). The CDR3 extends over 17 amino acids. The CDR3 region has the DNA TGTGCCTGGAGTGTAGGATCGGGAAGGGGGAGGAACACTGAAGCTTTCTTT. Protein: CAWSVGSGRGRNTEAFF.

In its sample, this clonotype ranks as medium-sized (0.01 to 0.1%). V is TRBV9 and J is TRBJ2-1; TRBD2 agrees at 7 bases. V gave up 0 bases and J gave up 5 bases; unmatched junction bases: 5. There are 15 residues in the CDR3. The germline gives CDR1 SGDLS, CDR2 YYNGEE. CDR3 sequence: CASSVVATSNNEQFF. CDR3 in DNA: TGTGCCAGCAGCGTAGTTGCGACTAGCAACAATGAGCAGTTCTTC.

As to this clonotype: At one boundary the junction diverges from the germline segment, which might be a read error. The CDR3 loop is CASSGRGNSYNEQFF. The CDR3 DNA follows: TGTGCCAGCTCCGGGCGCGGAAATTCCTACAATGAGCAATTCTTC. The chain carries TRBV18 and TRBJ2-1, with D uncertain. The CDR3 has 15 residues. CDR1 is KGHSH and CDR2 is LQKENI in the germline V gene.

There are many counts of this clonotype. The chain joins TRBV5-4 to TRBJ2-1, with 8 bases lining up with TRBD2. The CDR3 runs 14 residues. In germline, CDR1 is SGHNT, CDR2 YYREEE (reference sequence). With V trimmed by 2 bases and J by 8 bases, 6 bases remained unmatched. DNA for the CDR3: TGTGCCAGCAGCTTTCACGGGACTAGTCATGAGCAGTTCTTC. Protein sequence: CASSFHGTSHEQFF. Variable domain in full (rest from reference TRBV5-4 and TRBJ2-1): ETGVTQSPTHLIKTRGQQVTLRCSSQSGHNTVSWYQQALGQGPQFIFQYYREEENGRGNFPPRFSGLQFPNYSSELNVNALELDDSALYLCASSFHGTSHEQFFGPGTRLTVL.

The chain employs TRBV4-2 and TRBJ1-5; D is unresolved. V lost 2 bases and J 2 bases, leaving 10 bases between the germline ends. This CDR3 region has 15 residues. In germline, CDR1 is LGHNA, CDR2 YNFKEQ. The DNA for the CDR3 is TGTGCCAGCAGCCAACCCACTGATGGCAATCAGCCCCAGCATTTT. Protein product: CASSQPTDGNQPQHF.

This clonotype was picked up a small number of times. The V and J genes are TRBV6-2 or TRBV6-3 and TRBJ1-2, with D possibly being TRBD1 (5 bases). The CDR3 spans 14 residues. Trimming shortened V by 4 bases and J by 6 bases, and 15 bases separated the two germline ends. CDR1 is MNHEY, CDR2 SVGEGT, per germline. The CDR3 loop reads CASSFIQGKDGYTF. CDR3 sequence (DNA): TGTGCCAGCAGTTTCATCCAGGGAAAGGATGGCTACACCTTC.

This clonotype was found a few times. This chain joins TRBV7-2 and TRBJ1-6, with D perhaps TRBD1 (5 bases). This CDR3 is 15 amino acids long. V was shortened by 5 bases and J by 10 bases, with 18 bases between the two germline ends. The germline V gene encodes CDR1 SGHTA and CDR2 FQGNSA. The CDR3 is CASSIGHSSPSPLHF. The CDR3 bases are TGTGCCAGCAGCATTGGACATTCCTCTCCCTCACCCCTCCACTTT.

This clonotype has a count of ten or more. Here the CDR3 reads CATSREARGKDEQYF. In DNA, the CDR3 is TGTGCCACCAGCAGAGAGGCGCGGGGTAAAGACGAGCAGTACTTC. V is TRBV15 and J is TRBJ2-7; D is possibly TRBD2 (6 bases). The CDR3 loop spans 15 amino acids. The ends were cut back, 0 bases at V and 5 bases at J, with 14 bases in the middle. Germline V gene lookup returns CDR1 LNHNV and CDR2 YYDKDF (reference sequence).